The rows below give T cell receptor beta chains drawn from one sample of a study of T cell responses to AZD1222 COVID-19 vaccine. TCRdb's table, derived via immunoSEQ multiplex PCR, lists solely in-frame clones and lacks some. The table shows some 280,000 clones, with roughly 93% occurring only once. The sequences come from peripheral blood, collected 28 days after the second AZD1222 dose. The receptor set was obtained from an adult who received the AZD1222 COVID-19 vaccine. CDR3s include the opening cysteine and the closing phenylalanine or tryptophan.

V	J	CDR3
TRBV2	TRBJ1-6	CASSSRPGYNSPLHF
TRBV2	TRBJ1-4	CASSLGRANEKLFF
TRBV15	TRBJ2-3	CATTPAGSSTDTQYF
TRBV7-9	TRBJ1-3	CASSRGGGNTIYF
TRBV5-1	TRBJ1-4	CASSLEPGLTRGVGEKLFF
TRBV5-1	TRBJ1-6	CASSTGTASSYNSPLHF
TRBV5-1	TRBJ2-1	CATGLAGYNEQFF
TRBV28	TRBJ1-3	CASSLPLTASGNTIYF
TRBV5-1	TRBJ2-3	CASSTRSTKDTQYF
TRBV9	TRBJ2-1	CASSPQGAGEQFF
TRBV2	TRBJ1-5	CASRLDPGTGGNQPQHF
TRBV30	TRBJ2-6	CACRRSGANVLTF